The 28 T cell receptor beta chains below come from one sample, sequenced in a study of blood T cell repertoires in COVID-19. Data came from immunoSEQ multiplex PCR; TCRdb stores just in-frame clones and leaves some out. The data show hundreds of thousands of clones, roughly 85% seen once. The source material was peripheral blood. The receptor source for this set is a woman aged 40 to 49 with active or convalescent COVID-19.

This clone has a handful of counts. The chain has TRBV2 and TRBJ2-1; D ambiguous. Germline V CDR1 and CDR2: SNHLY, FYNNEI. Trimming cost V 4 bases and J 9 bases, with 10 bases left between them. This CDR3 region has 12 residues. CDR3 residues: CASSGTIGEQFF. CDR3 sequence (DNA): TGTGCCAGCAGTGGAACGATCGGTGAGCAGTTCTTC.

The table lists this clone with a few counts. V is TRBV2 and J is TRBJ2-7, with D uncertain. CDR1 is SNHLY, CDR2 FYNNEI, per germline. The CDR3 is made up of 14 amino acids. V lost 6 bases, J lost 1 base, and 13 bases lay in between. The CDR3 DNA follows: TGTGCCAGCAGCGTCGGTGGCGGTTCCTACGAGCAGTACTTC. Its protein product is CASSVGGGSYEQYF.

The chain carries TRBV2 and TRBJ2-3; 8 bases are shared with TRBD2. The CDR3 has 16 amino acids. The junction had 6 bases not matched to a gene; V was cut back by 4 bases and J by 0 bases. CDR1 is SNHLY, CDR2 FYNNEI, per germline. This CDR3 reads CASSGFSGASTDTQYF. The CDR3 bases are TGTGCCAGCAGTGGGTTTAGCGGGGCTAGCACAGATACGCAGTATTTT.

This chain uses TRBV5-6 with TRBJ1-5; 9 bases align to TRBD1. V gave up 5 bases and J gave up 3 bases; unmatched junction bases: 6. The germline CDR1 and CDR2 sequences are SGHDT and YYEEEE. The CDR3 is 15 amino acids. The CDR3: CASSLGQGFNQPQHF. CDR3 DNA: TGTGCCAGCAGTCTGGGACAGGGCTTCAATCAGCCCCAGCATTTT. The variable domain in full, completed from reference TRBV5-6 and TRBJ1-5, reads DAGVTQSPTHLIKTRGQQVTLRCSPKSGHDTVSWYQQALGQGPQFIFQYYEEEERQRGNFPDRFSGHQFPNYSSELNVNALLLGDSALYLCASSLGQGFNQPQHFGDGTRLSIL.

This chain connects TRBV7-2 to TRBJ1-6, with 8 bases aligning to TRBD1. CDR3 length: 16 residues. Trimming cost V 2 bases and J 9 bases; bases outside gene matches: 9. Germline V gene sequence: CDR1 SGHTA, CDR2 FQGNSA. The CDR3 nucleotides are TGTGCCAGCAGCTTATCCGCGACAGGGGAGGGTTCACCCCTCCACTTT. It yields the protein CASSLSATGEGSPLHF.

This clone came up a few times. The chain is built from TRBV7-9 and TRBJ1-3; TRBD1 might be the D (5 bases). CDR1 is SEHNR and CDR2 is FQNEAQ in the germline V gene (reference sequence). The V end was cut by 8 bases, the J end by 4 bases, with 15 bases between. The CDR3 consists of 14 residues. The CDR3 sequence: CASGGGEGGNTIYF. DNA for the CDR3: TGTGCCAGCGGTGGAGGGGAGGGAGGAAACACCATATATTTT.

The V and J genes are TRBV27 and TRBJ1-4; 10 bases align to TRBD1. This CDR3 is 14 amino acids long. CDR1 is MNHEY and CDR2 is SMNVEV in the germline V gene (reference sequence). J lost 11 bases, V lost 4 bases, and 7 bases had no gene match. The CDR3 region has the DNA TGTGCCAGCAGTTCGGGACAGGGGATTGGGAAACTGTTTTTT. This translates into CASSSGQGIGKLFF.

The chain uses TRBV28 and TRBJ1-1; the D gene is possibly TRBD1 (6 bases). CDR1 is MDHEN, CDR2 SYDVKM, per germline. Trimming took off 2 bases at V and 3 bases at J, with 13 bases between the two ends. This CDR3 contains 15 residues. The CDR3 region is CASSLARKGDTEAFF. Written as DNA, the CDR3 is TGTGCCAGCAGTTTAGCTAGGAAGGGGGACACTGAAGCTTTCTTT. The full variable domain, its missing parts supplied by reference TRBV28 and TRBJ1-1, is DVKVTQSSRYLVKRTGEKVFLECVQDMDHENMFWYRQDPGLGLRLIYFSYDVKMKEKGDIPEGYSVSREKKERFSLILESASTNQTSMYLCASSLARKGDTEAFFGQGTRLTVV.

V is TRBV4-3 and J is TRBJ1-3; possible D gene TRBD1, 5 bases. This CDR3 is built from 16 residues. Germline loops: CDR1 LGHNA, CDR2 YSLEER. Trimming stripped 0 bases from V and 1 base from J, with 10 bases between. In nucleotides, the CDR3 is TGCGCCAGCAGCCAAGATCATAGGGGATCTGGAAACACCATATATTTT. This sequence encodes CASSQDHRGSGNTIYF.

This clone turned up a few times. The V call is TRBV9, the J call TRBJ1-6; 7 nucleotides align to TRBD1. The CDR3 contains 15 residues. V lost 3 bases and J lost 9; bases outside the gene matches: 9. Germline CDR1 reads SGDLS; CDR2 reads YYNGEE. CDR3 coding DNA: TGTGCCAGCAGCGCCCAGACAGGGCCCCTTTCACCCCTCCACTTT. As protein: CASSAQTGPLSPLHF.

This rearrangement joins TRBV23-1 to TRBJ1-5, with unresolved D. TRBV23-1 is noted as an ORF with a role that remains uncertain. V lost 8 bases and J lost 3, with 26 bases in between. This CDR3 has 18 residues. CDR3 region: CASGSSYPLAFVNQPQHF. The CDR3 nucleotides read TGCGCCAGCGGATCTTCCTACCCGCTAGCATTTGTCAATCAGCCCCAGCATTTT.

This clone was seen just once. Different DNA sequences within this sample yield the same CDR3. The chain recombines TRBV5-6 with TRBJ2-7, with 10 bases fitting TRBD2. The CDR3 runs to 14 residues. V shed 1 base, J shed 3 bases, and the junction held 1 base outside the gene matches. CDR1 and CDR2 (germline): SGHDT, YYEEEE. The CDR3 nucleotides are TGTGCCAGCAGCTTGCGACTAGCGGGCTACGAGCAGTACTTC. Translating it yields CASSLRLAGYEQYF.

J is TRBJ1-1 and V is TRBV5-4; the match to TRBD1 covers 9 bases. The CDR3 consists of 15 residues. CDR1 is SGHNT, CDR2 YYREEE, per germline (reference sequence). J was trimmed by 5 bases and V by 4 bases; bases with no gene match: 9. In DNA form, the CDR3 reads TGTGCCAGCAGCCCTCGGACAGGGGCGGGTACTGAAGCTTTCTTT. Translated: CASSPRTGAGTEAFF.

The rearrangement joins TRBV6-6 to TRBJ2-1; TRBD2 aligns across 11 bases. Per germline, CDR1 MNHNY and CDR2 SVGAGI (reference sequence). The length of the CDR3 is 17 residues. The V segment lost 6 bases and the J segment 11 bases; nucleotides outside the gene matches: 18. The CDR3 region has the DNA TGTGCCAGCAGGCGATCTGGACTAGCGGGCCGACCCCGAAAGCAGTTCTTC. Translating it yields CASRRSGLAGRPRKQFF.

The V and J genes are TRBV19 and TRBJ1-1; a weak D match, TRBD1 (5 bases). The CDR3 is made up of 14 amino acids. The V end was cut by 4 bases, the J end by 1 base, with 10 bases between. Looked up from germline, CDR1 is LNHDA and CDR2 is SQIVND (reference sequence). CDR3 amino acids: CASSKVGGNTEAFF. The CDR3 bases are TGTGCCAGTAGTAAGGTCGGGGGGAACACTGAAGCTTTCTTT.

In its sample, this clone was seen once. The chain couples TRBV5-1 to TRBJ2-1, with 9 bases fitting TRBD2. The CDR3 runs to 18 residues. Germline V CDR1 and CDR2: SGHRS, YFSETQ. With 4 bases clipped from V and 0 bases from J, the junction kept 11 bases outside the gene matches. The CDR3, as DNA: TGCGCCAGCAGCCTCCGTATAGCGGGAGAGGGCTCCTACAATGAGCAGTTCTTC. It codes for CASSLRIAGEGSYNEQFF. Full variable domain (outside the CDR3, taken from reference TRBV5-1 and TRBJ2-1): KAGVTQTPRYLIKTRGQQVTLSCSPISGHRSVSWYQQTPGQGLQFLFEYFSETQRNKGNFPGRFSGRQFSNSRSEMNVSTLELGDSALYLCASSLRIAGEGSYNEQFFGPGTRLTVL.

The CDR3, as DNA: TGTGCCAGCAGTTACAATCGGGGAGCAGAGACCCAGTACTTC. The encoded protein is CASSYNRGAETQYF. J is TRBJ2-5 and V is TRBV6-5, with D maybe TRBD2 (5 bases). V dropped 2 bases and J dropped 4 bases, with 11 bases sitting between them. The CDR3 runs 14 residues. The germline V gene encodes CDR1 MNHEY and CDR2 SVGAGI.

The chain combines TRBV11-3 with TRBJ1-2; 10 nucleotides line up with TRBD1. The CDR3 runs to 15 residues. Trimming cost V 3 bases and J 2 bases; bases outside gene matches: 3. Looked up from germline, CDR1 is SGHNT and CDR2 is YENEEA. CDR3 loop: CASSLGTGANYGYTF. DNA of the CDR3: TGTGCCAGCAGCTTGGGGACAGGGGCAAACTATGGCTACACCTTC.

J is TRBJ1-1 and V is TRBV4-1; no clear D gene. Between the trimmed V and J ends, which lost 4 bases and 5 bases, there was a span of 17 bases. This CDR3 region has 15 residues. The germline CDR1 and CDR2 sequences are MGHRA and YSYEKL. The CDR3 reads CASSPRGLRTTEAFF. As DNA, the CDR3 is TGCGCCAGCAGCCCCCGAGGACTTAGGACGACTGAAGCTTTCTTT.

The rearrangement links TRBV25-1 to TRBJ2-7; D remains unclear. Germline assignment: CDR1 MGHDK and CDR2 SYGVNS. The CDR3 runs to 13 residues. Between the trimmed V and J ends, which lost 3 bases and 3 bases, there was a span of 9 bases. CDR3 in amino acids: CASSDLGFYEQYF. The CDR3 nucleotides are TGTGCCAGCAGTGATCTCGGGTTCTACGAGCAGTACTTC.

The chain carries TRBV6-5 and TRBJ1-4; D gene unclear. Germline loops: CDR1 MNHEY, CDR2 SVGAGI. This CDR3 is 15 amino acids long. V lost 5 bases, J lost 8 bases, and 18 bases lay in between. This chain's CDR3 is CASSRPGDVGEKLFF. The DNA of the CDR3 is TGTGCCAGCAGTAGGCCCGGTGACGTGGGCGAAAAACTGTTTTTT.

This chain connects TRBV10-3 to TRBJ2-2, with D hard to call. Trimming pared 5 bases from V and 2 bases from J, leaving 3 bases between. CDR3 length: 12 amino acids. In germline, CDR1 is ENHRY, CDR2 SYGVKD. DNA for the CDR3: TGTGCCATCAGTTCTAACACCGGGGAGCTGTTTTTT. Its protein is CAISSNTGELFF.

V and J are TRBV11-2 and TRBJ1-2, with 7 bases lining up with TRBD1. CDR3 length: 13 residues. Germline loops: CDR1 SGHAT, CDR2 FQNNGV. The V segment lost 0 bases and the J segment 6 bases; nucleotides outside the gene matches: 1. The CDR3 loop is CASSLETGNGYTF. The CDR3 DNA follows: TGTGCCAGCAGCTTAGAGACAGGGAATGGCTACACCTTC.

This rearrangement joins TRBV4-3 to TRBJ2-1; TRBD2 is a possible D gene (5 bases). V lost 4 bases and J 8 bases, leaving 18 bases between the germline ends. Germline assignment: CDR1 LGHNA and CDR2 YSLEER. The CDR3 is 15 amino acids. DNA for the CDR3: TGCGCCAGCAGCCTCGGACTCCCCCCGGGCCATGAGCAGTTCTTC. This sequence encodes CASSLGLPPGHEQFF.

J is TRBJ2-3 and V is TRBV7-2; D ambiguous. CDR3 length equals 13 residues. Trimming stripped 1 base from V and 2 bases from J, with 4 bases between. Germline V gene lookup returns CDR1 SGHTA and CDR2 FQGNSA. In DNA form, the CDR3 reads TGTGCCAGCAGCTTAGGAGCCACAGATACGCAGTATTTT. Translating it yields CASSLGATDTQYF.

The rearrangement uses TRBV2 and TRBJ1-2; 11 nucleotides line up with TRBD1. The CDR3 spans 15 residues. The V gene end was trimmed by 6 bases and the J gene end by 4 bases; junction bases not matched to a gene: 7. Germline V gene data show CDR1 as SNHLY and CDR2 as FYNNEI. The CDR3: CASRADRGRGYGYTF. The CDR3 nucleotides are TGTGCCAGCAGGGCGGACAGGGGGCGCGGCTATGGCTACACCTTC.

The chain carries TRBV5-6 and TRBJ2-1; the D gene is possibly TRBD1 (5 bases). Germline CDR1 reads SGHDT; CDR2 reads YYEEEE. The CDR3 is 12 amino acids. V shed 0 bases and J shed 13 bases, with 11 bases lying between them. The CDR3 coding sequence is TGTGCCAGCAGCTTGGAGGTGCAGGGACAGTTCTTC. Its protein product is CASSLEVQGQFF.

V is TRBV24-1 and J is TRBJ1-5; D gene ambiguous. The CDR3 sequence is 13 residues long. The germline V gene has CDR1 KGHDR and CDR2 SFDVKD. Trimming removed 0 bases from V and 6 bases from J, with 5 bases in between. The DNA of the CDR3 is TGTGCCACCAGTGATTTGAGAGGTCAGCCCCAGCATTTT. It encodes CATSDLRGQPQHF.